The 26 T cell receptor beta chains below were found in one sample sequenced in a study of Graves' ophthalmopathy and Graves' hyperthyroidism. Amplification of TCR beta CDR3 regions used RNA transcripts. HTBI primers primed a first-round RT-PCR, and a second-round multiplex PCR followed. Each CDR3 protein gets one entry after TCRdb re-called the multiplex PCR reads with MiXCR. The sample holds 400,000 to 500,000 distinct CDR3 sequences, more than 20% seen once. The sequenced sample was peripheral blood. All receptors derive from a woman between 18 and 30 years old with stable Graves' hyperthyroidism.

This clonotype came up a few times. The chain has TRBV20-1 and TRBJ2-7; TRBD1 agrees at 10 bases. The V gene end was trimmed by 5 bases and the J gene end by 4 bases; junction bases not matched to a gene: 11. Germline V gene lookup returns CDR1 DFQATT and CDR2 SNEGSKA (reference sequence). The CDR3 spans 15 residues. The CDR3 coding sequence is TGCAGTGCTCCTGATACCCGGACAGGGGGGTACGAGCAGTACTTC. Translated: CSAPDTRTGGYEQYF.

This clonotype was counted between two and nine times. The V and J genes are TRBV5-1 and TRBJ2-2; D is unclear. Germline V CDR1 and CDR2: SGHRS, YFSETQ. Trimming took off 0 bases at V and 1 base at J, with 7 bases between the two ends. The length of the CDR3 is 15 residues. DNA for the CDR3: TGCGCCAGCAGCTTGGACAGTTGGAACACCGGGGAGCTGTTTTTT. It encodes CASSLDSWNTGELFF.

Ten or more counts support this clonotype. The chain couples TRBV20-1 to TRBJ1-1; D is perhaps TRBD1 (6 bases). This CDR3 is 13 amino acids long. V shed 1 base and J shed 3 bases, with 9 bases lying between them. Germline V gene data show CDR1 as DFQATT and CDR2 as SNEGSKA (reference sequence). CDR3 in amino acids: CSARGGGHTEAFF. In nucleotides, the CDR3 is TGCAGTGCTAGAGGTGGGGGGCACACTGAAGCTTTCTTT.

This clonotype was found many times. The rearrangement uses TRBV5-1 and TRBJ2-5, with 9 nucleotides matching TRBD2. Germline values: CDR1 SGHRS, CDR2 YFSETQ. The junction had 1 base not matched to a gene; V was cut back by 0 bases and J by 4 bases. CDR3 length: 14 amino acids. CDR3 coding DNA: TGCGCCAGCAGCTTGGAAGCGGGAGGAGAGACCCAGTACTTC. Residues: CASSLEAGGETQYF.

The sample holds many counts of this clonotype. The chain links TRBV12-3 or TRBV12-4 to TRBJ1-1, with unresolved D. V was pared by 0 bases and J by 4 bases, with 6 bases between. The CDR3 covers 13 residues. CDR3 coding DNA: TGTGCCAGCAGTTTAGCGCTAATCACTGAAGCTTTCTTT. Encoded protein: CASSLALITEAFF.

This clonotype was detected ten times or more. The chain joins TRBV5-1 to TRBJ1-5; 7 nucleotides align to TRBD1. The CDR3 sequence is 14 residues long. V lost 4 bases and J lost 3; bases outside the gene matches: 4. Germline CDR1 reads SGHRS; CDR2 reads YFSETQ. DNA for the CDR3: TGCGCCAGCAGCACCGGGACAGACAATCAGCCCCAGCATTTT. Translation gives CASSTGTDNQPQHF. Supplemented by reference TRBV5-1 and TRBJ1-5, the full variable domain reads KAGVTQTPRYLIKTRGQQVTLSCSPISGHRSVSWYQQTPGQGLQFLFEYFSETQRNKGNFPGRFSGRQFSNSRSEMNVSTLELGDSALYLCASSTGTDNQPQHFGDGTRLSIL.

The chain joins TRBV20-1 to TRBJ2-7, with D hard to call. Germline loops: CDR1 DFQATT, CDR2 SNEGSKA (reference sequence). This CDR3 comprises 11 residues. V was trimmed by 4 bases and J by 3 bases, leaving 7 bases between them. The DNA for the CDR3 is TGCAGTGCTAAGGAGATCTACGAGCAGTACTTC. It translates to CSAKEIYEQYF.

There are many counts of this clonotype. V and J are TRBV4-1 and TRBJ1-5, with 12 bases identical to TRBD1. The CDR3 is 16 amino acids. CDR1 is MGHRA, CDR2 YSYEKL, per germline. The V segment lost 1 base and the J segment 3 bases; nucleotides outside the gene matches: 1. Written as DNA, the CDR3 is TGCGCCAGCAGCCAAGGGGGACAGGGGGCCAATCAGCCCCAGCATTTT. Its translation is CASSQGGQGANQPQHF.

This clonotype was seen repeatedly, ten times or more. V is TRBV28 and J is TRBJ1-1, with no clear D. Germline V CDR1 and CDR2: MDHEN, SYDVKM. The V and J ends lost 6 bases and 0 bases respectively, with 5 bases between them. There are 12 residues in the CDR3. The CDR3 reads CASRRMNTEAFF. For the CDR3, the DNA is TGTGCCAGCAGGAGGATGAACACTGAAGCTTTCTTT.

This clonotype was counted many times. The rearrangement uses TRBV29-1 and TRBJ2-2; tentative D call: TRBD2 (6 bases). This CDR3 contains 14 residues. Germline-derived CDR1 and CDR2 are SQVTM and ANQGSEA. V lost 2 bases to trimming and J lost 7 bases, with 14 bases between them. CDR3 in amino acids: CSVEHGRRGGELFF. The CDR3 coding sequence is TGCAGCGTTGAACATGGGCGGCGGGGCGGGGAGCTGTTTTTT.

This clonotype was detected ten times or more. V usage is TRBV25-1 and J usage is TRBJ1-1, with D possibly TRBD1 on 5 matching bases. V gave up 2 bases and J gave up 4 bases, with 11 bases separating them. CDR1 and CDR2 (germline): MGHDK, SYGVNS. This CDR3 spans 14 amino acids. The CDR3 DNA reads TGTGCCAGCAGTGAACCAGTGGGGACCACTGAAGCTTTCTTT. Translating it yields CASSEPVGTTEAFF.

At least ten counts were recorded for this clonotype. The V gene is TRBV29-1, the J gene TRBJ1-2; D is ambiguous. Germline assignment: CDR1 SQVTM and CDR2 ANQGSEA. Trimming took off 2 bases at V and 2 bases at J, with 9 bases between the two ends. The CDR3 spans 13 residues. The CDR3 reads CSVEFAGNYGYTF. CDR3 in DNA: TGCAGCGTTGAATTCGCAGGAAACTATGGCTACACCTTC. The full variable domain, completed using reference TRBV29-1 and TRBJ1-2, is SAVISQKPSRDICQRGTSLTIQCQVDSQVTMMFWYRQQPGQSLTLIATANQGSEATYESGFVIDKFPISRPNLTFSTLTVSNMSPEDSSIYLCSVEFAGNYGYTFGSGTRLTVV.

This clonotype came up many times. The chain carries TRBV9 and TRBJ2-7; maybe TRBD1 (6 bases). Germline assignment: CDR1 SGDLS and CDR2 YYNGEE. Trimming shortened V by 4 bases and J by 1 base, and 12 bases separated the two germline ends. The CDR3 is 14 amino acids. CDR3 bases: TGTGCCAGCAGCCCTCGGGACAAGTCCTACGAGCAGTACTTC. It codes for CASSPRDKSYEQYF.

This clonotype occurred many times. The chain combines TRBV2 with TRBJ1-5; D call uncertain. V was trimmed by 4 bases and J by 4 bases, leaving 8 bases between them. Germline V gene data show CDR1 as SNHLY and CDR2 as FYNNEI. The CDR3 extends over 13 amino acids. The CDR3 here is CASSVGKNQPQHF. CDR3 DNA: TGTGCCAGCAGTGTTGGCAAGAATCAGCCCCAGCATTTT.

This clonotype was detected many times. CDR3 in amino acids: CSAPTVPYGYTF. The CDR3 bases are TGCAGTGCTCCGACAGTACCCTATGGCTACACCTTC. The chain uses TRBV20-1 and TRBJ1-2; D might be TRBD1 (5 bases). Germline CDR1 is DFQATT and CDR2 is SNEGSKA (reference sequence). This CDR3 has 12 residues. V lost 5 bases and J lost 4, with 11 bases in between.

This clonotype showed up many times. The chain uses TRBV28 and TRBJ1-6, with D uncertain. Germline values: CDR1 MDHEN, CDR2 SYDVKM. The CDR3 totals 14 residues. The ends were cut back, 3 bases at V and 3 bases at J, with 6 bases in the middle. The CDR3 reads CASSFYVYNSPLHF. Here the CDR3 DNA reads TGTGCCAGCAGTTTCTATGTCTATAATTCACCCCTCCACTTT. Full variable domain (remainder filled in from reference TRBV28 and TRBJ1-6): DVKVTQSSRYLVKRTGEKVFLECVQDMDHENMFWYRQDPGLGLRLIYFSYDVKMKEKGDIPEGYSVSREKKERFSLILESASTNQTSMYLCASSFYVYNSPLHFGNGTRLTVT.

At least ten counts were recorded for this clonotype. In DNA, the CDR3 is TGTGCCAGCAGCCCTTTAAATACAGGGAATGTGATGAACACTGAAGCTTTCTTT. It encodes CASSPLNTGNVMNTEAFF. This chain connects TRBV12-3 or TRBV12-4 to TRBJ1-1; D is possibly TRBD1 (6 bases). V gave up 6 bases and J gave up 0 bases, with 23 bases separating them. This CDR3 has 18 residues.

This clonotype was seen only a few times. The gene calls are TRBV11-2 and TRBJ2-2, with 8 bases lining up with TRBD1. V was clipped by 5 bases and J by 7 bases; unmatched bases: 6. Germline V gene data show CDR1 as SGHAT and CDR2 as FQNNGV. The CDR3 totals 14 residues. The CDR3 here is CASSQRTGIGELFF. The CDR3 bases are TGTGCCAGCAGCCAGCGGACAGGGATCGGGGAGCTGTTTTTT.

This clonotype was counted ten times or more. This CDR3 reads CASSSATGTYNSPLHF. In DNA form, the CDR3 reads TGTGCCAGCAGTTCCGCGACAGGGACTTATAATTCACCCCTCCACTTT. The V and J genes are TRBV6-5 and TRBJ1-6; 7 nucleotides match TRBD1. Unmatched junction bases numbered 7, after V lost 4 bases and J lost 4 bases. The germline V gene encodes CDR1 MNHEY and CDR2 SVGAGI. This CDR3 has 16 residues.

The sample holds many counts of this clonotype. The chain carries TRBV7-2 and TRBJ2-7; no firm D call. V lost 5 bases to trimming and J lost 3 bases, with 8 bases between them. This CDR3 is built from 12 residues. CDR1 is SGHTA, CDR2 FQGNSA, per germline. CDR3 in amino acids: CASSPGFYEQYF. DNA of the CDR3: TGTGCCAGCAGCCCCGGGTTCTACGAGCAGTACTTC.

The gene calls are TRBV27 and TRBJ2-7; no reliable D call. The germline V and J ends were trimmed by 2 bases and 2 bases, with 7 bases remaining between them. Germline CDR1 reads MNHEY; CDR2 reads SMNVEV (reference sequence). The CDR3 is 13 amino acids. CDR3 coding DNA: TGTGCCAGCAGTTTAGAAACCGCCTACGAGCAGTACTTC. Its protein product is CASSLETAYEQYF.

This clonotype has a handful of counts. The genes are TRBV28 and TRBJ1-1; D uncertain. CDR3 length: 13 residues. V was trimmed by 7 bases and J by 0 bases, leaving 9 bases between them. The germline V gene has CDR1 MDHEN and CDR2 SYDVKM. Here the CDR3 DNA reads TGTGCCAGCAAGAAGGGAATGAACACTGAAGCTTTCTTT. This sequence encodes CASKKGMNTEAFF. Supplemented by reference TRBV28 and TRBJ1-1, the full variable domain reads DVKVTQSSRYLVKRTGEKVFLECVQDMDHENMFWYRQDPGLGLRLIYFSYDVKMKEKGDIPEGYSVSREKKERFSLILESASTNQTSMYLCASKKGMNTEAFFGQGTRLTVV.

As concerns this clonotype: This may be a read error: a much more frequent sequence differs by one nucleotide. V is TRBV30 and J is TRBJ1-3; 8 bases are shared with TRBD1. V was pared by 1 base and J by 8 bases, with 4 bases of the junction left unmatched. The CDR3 sequence is 13 residues long. Looked up from germline, CDR1 is GTSNPN and CDR2 is SVGIG (reference sequence). CDR3 nucleotide sequence: TGTGCCTGGAGTGGACAGGGGAGATACACCATATATTTT. Its protein product is CAWSGQGRYTIYF.

A note on this clonotype: A read error is possible here, since a much larger clone lies one base away. As the CDR3 is not closed by the conserved phenylalanine or tryptophan, this likely results from a read error. The chain links TRBV2 to TRBJ1-2; unclear D gene. Trimming removed 4 bases from V and 4 bases from J, with 13 bases in between. In germline, CDR1 is SNHLY, CDR2 FYNNEI. The CDR3 sequence is 14 residues long. DNA of the CDR3: TGTGCCAGCAGTGGTGGCAGAAGTCTCTATGGCTACACCCTC. Its protein is CASSGGRSLYGYTL.

This clonotype was seen many times. This chain joins TRBV19 and TRBJ1-5; no firm D call. Trimming cost V 10 bases and J 1 base, with 17 bases left between them. Looked up from germline, CDR1 is LNHDA and CDR2 is SQIVND (reference sequence). The CDR3 contains 15 residues. As DNA, the CDR3 is TGTGCCACCCCTGGGGTGGACCTGAGCAATCAGCCCCAGCATTTT. It translates to CATPGVDLSNQPQHF.

J is TRBJ1-2 and V is TRBV7-2; D is unresolved. Germline CDR1 is SGHTA and CDR2 is FQGNSA. CDR3 size: 15 residues. Trimming took 5 bases from V and 4 from J, leaving 17 bases between them. CDR3 nucleotides: TGTGCCAGCAGCCAACATGGTGAGGGAGGCTATGGCTACACCTTC. It codes for CASSQHGEGGYGYTF.